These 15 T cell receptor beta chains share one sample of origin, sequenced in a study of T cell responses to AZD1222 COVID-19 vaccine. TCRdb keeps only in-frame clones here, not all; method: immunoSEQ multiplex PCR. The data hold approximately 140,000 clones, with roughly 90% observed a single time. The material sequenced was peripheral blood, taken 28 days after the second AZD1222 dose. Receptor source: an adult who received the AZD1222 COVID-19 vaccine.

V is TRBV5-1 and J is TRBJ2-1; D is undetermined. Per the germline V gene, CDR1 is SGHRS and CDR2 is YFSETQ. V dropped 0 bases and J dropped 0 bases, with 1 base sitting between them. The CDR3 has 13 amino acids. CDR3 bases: TGCGCCAGCAGCTTGGCCTCCTACAATGAGCAGTTCTTC. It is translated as CASSLASYNEQFF.

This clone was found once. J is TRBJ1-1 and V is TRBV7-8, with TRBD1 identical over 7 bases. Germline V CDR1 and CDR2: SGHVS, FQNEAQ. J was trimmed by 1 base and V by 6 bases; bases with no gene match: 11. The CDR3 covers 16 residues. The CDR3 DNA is TGTGCCAGCAGAGGGGGCCGGTTTCAGGCGAACACTGAAGCTTTCTTT. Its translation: CASRGGRFQANTEAFF.

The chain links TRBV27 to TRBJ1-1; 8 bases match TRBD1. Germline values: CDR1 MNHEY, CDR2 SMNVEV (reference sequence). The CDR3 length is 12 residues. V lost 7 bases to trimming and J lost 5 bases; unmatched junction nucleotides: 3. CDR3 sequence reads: CASKTGVTEAFF. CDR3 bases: TGTGCCAGCAAGACAGGGGTTACTGAAGCTTTCTTT.

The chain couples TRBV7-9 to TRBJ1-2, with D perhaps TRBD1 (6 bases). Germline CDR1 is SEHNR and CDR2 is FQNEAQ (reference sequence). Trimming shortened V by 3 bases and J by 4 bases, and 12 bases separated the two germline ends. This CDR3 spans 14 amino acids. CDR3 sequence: CASSLADRGYGYTF. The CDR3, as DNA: TGTGCCAGCAGCTTGGCGGACAGAGGCTATGGCTACACCTTC.

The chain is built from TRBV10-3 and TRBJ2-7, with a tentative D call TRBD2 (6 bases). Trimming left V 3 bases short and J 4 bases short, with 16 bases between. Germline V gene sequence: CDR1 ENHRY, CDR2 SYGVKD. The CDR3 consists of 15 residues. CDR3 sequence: CAISDHSLARYEQYF. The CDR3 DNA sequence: TGTGCCATCAGTGACCATTCTCTAGCGAGATACGAGCAGTACTTC.

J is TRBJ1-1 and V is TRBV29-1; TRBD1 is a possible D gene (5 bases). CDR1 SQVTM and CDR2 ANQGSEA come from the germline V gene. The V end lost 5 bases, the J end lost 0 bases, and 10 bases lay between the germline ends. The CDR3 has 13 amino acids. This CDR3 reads CSVSTDMNTEAFF. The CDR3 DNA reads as TGCAGCGTTTCGACAGACATGAACACTGAAGCTTTCTTT.

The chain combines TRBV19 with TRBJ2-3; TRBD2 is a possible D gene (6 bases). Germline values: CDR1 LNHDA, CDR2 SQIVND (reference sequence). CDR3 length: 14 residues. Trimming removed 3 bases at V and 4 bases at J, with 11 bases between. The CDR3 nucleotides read TGTGCCAGTAGTATCTCCGGGGAGGCAGATACGCAGTATTTT. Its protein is CASSISGEADTQYF.

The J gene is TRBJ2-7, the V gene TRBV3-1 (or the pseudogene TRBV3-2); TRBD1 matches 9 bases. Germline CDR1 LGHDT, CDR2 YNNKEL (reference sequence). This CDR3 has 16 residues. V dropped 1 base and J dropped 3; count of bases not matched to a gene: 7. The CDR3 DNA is TGTGCCAGCAGCCAAGCTGGGACAGGGATTTTCTACGAGCAGTACTTC. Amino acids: CASSQAGTGIFYEQYF.

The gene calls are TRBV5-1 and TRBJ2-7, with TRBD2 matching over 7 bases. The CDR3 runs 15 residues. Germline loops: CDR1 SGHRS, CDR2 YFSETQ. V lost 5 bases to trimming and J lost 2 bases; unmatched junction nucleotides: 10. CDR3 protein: CASSFGLDRTYEQYF. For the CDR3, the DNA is TGCGCCAGCAGTTTTGGACTAGATCGAACCTACGAGCAGTACTTC.

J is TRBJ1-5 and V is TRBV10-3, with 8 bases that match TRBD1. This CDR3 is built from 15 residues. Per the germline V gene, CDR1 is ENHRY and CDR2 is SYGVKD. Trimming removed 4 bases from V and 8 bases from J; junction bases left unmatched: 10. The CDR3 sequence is CAISGGRGRTEPQHF. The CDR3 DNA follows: TGTGCCATCAGTGGGGGCAGGGGGCGCACAGAGCCCCAGCATTTT.

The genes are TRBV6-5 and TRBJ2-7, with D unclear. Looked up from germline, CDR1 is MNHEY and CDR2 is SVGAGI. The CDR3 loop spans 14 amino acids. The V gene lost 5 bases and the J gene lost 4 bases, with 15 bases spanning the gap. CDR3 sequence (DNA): TGTGCCAGCAGTCCACTCCAAAAGAGTTACGAGCAGTACTTC. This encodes CASSPLQKSYEQYF.

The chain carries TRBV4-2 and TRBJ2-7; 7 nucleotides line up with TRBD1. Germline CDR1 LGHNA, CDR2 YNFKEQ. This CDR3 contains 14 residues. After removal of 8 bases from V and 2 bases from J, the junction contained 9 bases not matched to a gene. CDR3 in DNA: TGTGCCAGCGCCCCAGAGGGGGCTACCTACGAGCAGTACTTC. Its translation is CASAPEGATYEQYF.

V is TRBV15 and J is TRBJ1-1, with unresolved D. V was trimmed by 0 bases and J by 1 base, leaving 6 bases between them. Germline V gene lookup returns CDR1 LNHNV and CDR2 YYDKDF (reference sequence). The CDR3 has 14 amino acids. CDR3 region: CATSRDLANTEAFF. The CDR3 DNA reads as TGTGCCACCAGCAGAGATCTGGCGAACACTGAAGCTTTCTTT.

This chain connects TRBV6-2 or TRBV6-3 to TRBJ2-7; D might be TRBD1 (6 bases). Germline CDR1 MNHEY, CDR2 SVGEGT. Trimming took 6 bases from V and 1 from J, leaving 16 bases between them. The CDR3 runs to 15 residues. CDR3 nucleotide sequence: TGTGCCAGCAGCCAATTGACAGGTGTGTCCTACGAGCAGTACTTC. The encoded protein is CASSQLTGVSYEQYF.

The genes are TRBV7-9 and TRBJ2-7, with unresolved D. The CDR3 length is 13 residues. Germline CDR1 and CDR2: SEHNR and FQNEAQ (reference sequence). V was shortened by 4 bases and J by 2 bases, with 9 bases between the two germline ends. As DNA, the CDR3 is TGTGCCAGCAGCTCCGGTAGGACCTACGAGCAGTACTTC. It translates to CASSSGRTYEQYF.